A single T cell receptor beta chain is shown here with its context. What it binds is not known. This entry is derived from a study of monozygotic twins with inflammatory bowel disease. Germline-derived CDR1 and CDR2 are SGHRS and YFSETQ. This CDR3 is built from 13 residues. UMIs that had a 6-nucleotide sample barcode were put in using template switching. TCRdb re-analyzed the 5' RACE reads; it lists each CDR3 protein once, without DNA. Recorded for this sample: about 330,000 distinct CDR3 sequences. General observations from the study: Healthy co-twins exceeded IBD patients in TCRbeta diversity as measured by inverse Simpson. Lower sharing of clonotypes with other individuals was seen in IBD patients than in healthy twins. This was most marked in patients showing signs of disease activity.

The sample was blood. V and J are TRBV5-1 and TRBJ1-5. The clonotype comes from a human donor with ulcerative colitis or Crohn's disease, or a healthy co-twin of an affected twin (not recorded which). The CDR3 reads CASSLGSNQPQHF.